The present entry profiles one T cell receptor (beta chain) with its context. Its antigen remains unknown. Just one base apart from a much larger clone, this may be a read error. A second PCR of about 7 to 12 cycles used a sample-barcoded 5' primer and a J-beta primer mix. Each CDR3 protein gets one entry after TCRdb re-called the 5' RACE reads with MiXCR. Seen here are roughly 930,000 distinct CDR3 sequences, about 44% observed once, and the top ten hold roughly 13%. The sample is drawn from a study of blood T cells in healthy people across ages. Germline values: CDR1 SGHTA, CDR2 FQGNSA. This CDR3 spans 13 amino acids. Findings and caveats of the study: Observed TCR beta diversity showed a strong correlation with the percentage of naive T cells as measured by flow cytometry.

This clonotype was sampled from a man aged 30-40 years in good health. Sequencing used blood. The V call is TRBV7-2, the J call TRBJ2-3; D perhaps matches TRBD2 (6 bases). Here the CDR3 DNA reads TGTGCCGGCAGCCGGGACTTCACGAATACGCAGTATTTT. This gives the protein CAGSRDFTNTQYF.